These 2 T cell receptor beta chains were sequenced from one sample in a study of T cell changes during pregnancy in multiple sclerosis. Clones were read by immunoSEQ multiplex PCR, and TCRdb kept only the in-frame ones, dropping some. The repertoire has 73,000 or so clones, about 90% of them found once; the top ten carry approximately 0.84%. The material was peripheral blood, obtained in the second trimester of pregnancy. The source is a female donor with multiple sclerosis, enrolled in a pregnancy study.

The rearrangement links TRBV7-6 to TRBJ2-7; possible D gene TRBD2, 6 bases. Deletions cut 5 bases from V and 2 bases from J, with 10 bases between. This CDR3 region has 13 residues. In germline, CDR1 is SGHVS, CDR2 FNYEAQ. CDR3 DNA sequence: TGTGCCAGCAGCCCGAGGACTACCTACGAGCAGTACTTC. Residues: CASSPRTTYEQYF. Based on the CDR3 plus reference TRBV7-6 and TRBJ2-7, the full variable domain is GAGVSQSPRYKVTKRGQDVALRCDPISGHVSLYWYRQALGQGPEFLTYFNYEAQQDKSGLPNDRFSAERPEGSISTLTIQRTEQRDSAMYRCASSPRTTYEQYFGPGTRLTVT.

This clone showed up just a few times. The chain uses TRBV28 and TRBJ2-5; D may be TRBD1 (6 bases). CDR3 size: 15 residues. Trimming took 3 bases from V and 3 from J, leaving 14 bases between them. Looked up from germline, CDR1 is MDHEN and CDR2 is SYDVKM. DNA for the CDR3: TGTGCCAGCAGTTTCAAGTGGGGGCAGGAAGAGACCCAGTACTTC. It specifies CASSFKWGQEETQYF. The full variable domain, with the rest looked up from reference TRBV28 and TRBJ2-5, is DVKVTQSSRYLVKRTGEKVFLECVQDMDHENMFWYRQDPGLGLRLIYFSYDVKMKEKGDIPEGYSVSREKKERFSLILESASTNQTSMYLCASSFKWGQEETQYFGPGTRLLVL.